These 17 T cell receptor beta chains were sequenced from one sample in a study of blood T cell repertoires in COVID-19. The data were produced by immunoSEQ multiplex PCR, yet TCRdb's version contains in-frame clones alone and is incomplete. The table includes approximately 240,000 clones, approximately 90% detected once. What was sequenced was PBMCs or T cells enriched from blood (not recorded which). Source of these receptors: a woman younger than 30 in a cohort exposed to, infected with or recovered from COVID-19 (not recorded which).

The chain carries TRBV27 and TRBJ1-1; 7 bases match TRBD1. The germline gives CDR1 MNHEY, CDR2 SMNVEV (reference sequence). This CDR3 is built from 15 residues. V shed 5 bases and J 5 bases; nucleotides not matched to a gene: 11. The CDR3 protein is CASSEDLDRWTEAFF. The CDR3 region has the DNA TGTGCCAGCAGTGAAGACCTGGACAGGTGGACTGAAGCTTTCTTT.

The J gene is TRBJ2-1, the V gene TRBV7-9, with 7 positions matching TRBD2. The junction had 6 bases not matched to a gene; V was cut back by 2 bases and J by 2 bases. Germline CDR1 and CDR2: SEHNR and FQNEAQ (reference sequence). The CDR3 sequence is 16 residues long. This CDR3 reads CASSLRGTTPYNEQFF. The CDR3, as DNA: TGTGCCAGCAGCTTACGCGGGACTACCCCCTACAATGAGCAGTTCTTC.

This clone was found once. This rearrangement joins TRBV5-1 to TRBJ1-2; 9 bases agree with TRBD1. V lost 3 bases, J lost 0 bases, and 3 bases stayed unmatched. CDR1 and CDR2 (germline): SGHRS, YFSETQ. This CDR3 comprises 15 residues. CDR3 sequence reads: CASSSTGGANYGYTF. CDR3 DNA sequence: TGCGCCAGCAGCTCGACAGGGGGAGCTAACTATGGCTACACCTTC. The whole variable domain, filled in from reference TRBV5-1 and TRBJ1-2, reads KAGVTQTPRYLIKTRGQQVTLSCSPISGHRSVSWYQQTPGQGLQFLFEYFSETQRNKGNFPGRFSGRQFSNSRSEMNVSTLELGDSALYLCASSSTGGANYGYTFGSGTRLTVV.

The chain uses TRBV6-5 and TRBJ1-1; D possibly corresponds to TRBD1 (6 bases). CDR1 and CDR2 (germline): MNHEY, SVGAGI. The ends were cut back, 5 bases at V and 11 bases at J, with 18 bases in the middle. This CDR3 comprises 13 residues. The CDR3 DNA is TGTGCCAGCAGTCCAACCCCACAGGGTTATGCTTTCTTT. Residues: CASSPTPQGYAFF.

Turning to this clone: Additional DNA sequences in this sample encode the identical CDR3. The CDR3 reads CASSPGGNYGYTF. Here the CDR3 DNA reads TGTGCCAGCTCCCCAGGGGGCAACTATGGCTACACCTTC. V is TRBV6-5 and J is TRBJ1-2; 8 nucleotides align to TRBD1. The CDR3 is 13 residues long. Losses at the gene ends were 8 bases for V and 2 bases for J; bases not matched to a gene: 4. Germline values: CDR1 MNHEY, CDR2 SVGAGI.

The rearrangement uses TRBV27 and TRBJ2-3, with TRBD2 matching over 7 bases. CDR1 MNHEY and CDR2 SMNVEV come from the germline V gene (reference sequence). The CDR3 loop spans 16 amino acids. V dropped 4 bases and J dropped 2; count of bases not matched to a gene: 9. The CDR3: CASSSPVSGATDTQYF. The CDR3 nucleotides are TGTGCCAGCAGTTCCCCGGTCAGCGGGGCCACAGATACGCAGTATTTT.

This clone was found once. V and J are TRBV2 and TRBJ1-4; 7 bases align to TRBD1. The length of the CDR3 is 17 residues. V lost 5 bases and J lost 4; bases outside the gene matches: 13. Germline V gene data show CDR1 as SNHLY and CDR2 as FYNNEI. DNA of the CDR3: TGTGCCAGCAGTCGAAGACAGGGCCAGTTCCATAATGAAAAACTGTTTTTT. It is translated as CASSRRQGQFHNEKLFF.

V usage is TRBV5-6 and J usage is TRBJ1-2, with a weak D call TRBD1 (6 bases). The V gene lost 0 bases and the J gene lost 0 bases, with 9 bases spanning the gap. This CDR3 is 15 amino acids long. The V gene's germline CDR1 is SGHDT and CDR2 YYEEEE. In nucleotides, the CDR3 is TGTGCCAGCAGCTTGGCACAGGGATCTAACTATGGCTACACCTTC. The encoded protein is CASSLAQGSNYGYTF.

V usage is TRBV2 and J usage is TRBJ2-7; 9 bases line up with TRBD1. Trimming took 6 bases from V and 3 from J; bases not matched to a gene: 6. CDR1 SNHLY and CDR2 FYNNEI come from the germline V gene. The CDR3 loop spans 14 amino acids. CDR3 nucleotides: TGTGCCAGCAGAACGGGGACAGGGAACTACGAGCAGTACTTC. The encoded protein is CASRTGTGNYEQYF.

CDR3 sequence reads: CASSFAYRDNGYTF. CDR3 bases: TGTGCCAGCAGCTTCGCTTACAGGGATAATGGCTACACCTTC. The chain combines TRBV7-9 with TRBJ1-2, with D maybe TRBD1 (6 bases). Germline V lookup: CDR1 SEHNR, CDR2 FQNEAQ (reference sequence). The CDR3 runs 14 residues. The V end was cut by 3 bases, the J end by 6 bases, with 14 bases between. Complete variable domain (other parts from reference TRBV7-9 and TRBJ1-2): DTGVSQNPRHKITKRGQNVTFRCDPISEHNRLYWYRQTLGQGPEFLTYFQNEAQLEKSRLLSDRFSAERPKGSFSTLEIQRTEQGDSAMYLCASSFAYRDNGYTFGSGTRLTVV.

This rearrangement joins TRBV24-1 to TRBJ1-4, with TRBD1 as a possible D gene (5 bases). Trimming left V 5 bases short and J 6 bases short, with 12 bases between. In germline, CDR1 is KGHDR, CDR2 SFDVKD. The CDR3 length is 14 residues. CDR3: CATSAAGLDEKLFF. The CDR3 region has the DNA TGTGCCACCAGTGCGGCGGGGCTTGATGAAAAACTGTTTTTT.

The rearrangement joins TRBV6-5 to TRBJ1-2; 9 bases match TRBD1. V was clipped by 6 bases and J by 5 bases; unmatched bases: 7. This CDR3 contains 14 residues. Germline V lookup: CDR1 MNHEY, CDR2 SVGAGI. The CDR3 reads CASRDWGQGYGYTF. Written as DNA, the CDR3 is TGTGCCAGCAGGGACTGGGGACAGGGATATGGCTACACCTTC.

The gene calls are TRBV27 and TRBJ1-6; D may be TRBD1 (6 bases). V dropped 4 bases and J dropped 5 bases, with 21 bases sitting between them. The CDR3 is 18 residues long. Germline-derived CDR1 and CDR2 are MNHEY and SMNVEV (reference sequence). CDR3 residues: CASSYLSPTGHNNSPLHF. CDR3 DNA sequence: TGTGCCAGCAGTTACCTTTCTCCCACGGGACATAATAATTCACCCCTCCACTTT.

The CDR3 DNA sequence: TGTGCCAGCAGTGCCAGGGGCAGTCCTGAAGCTTTCTTT. Encoded protein: CASSARGSPEAFF. The chain carries TRBV12-3 or TRBV12-4 and TRBJ1-1, with a tentative D call TRBD1 (6 bases). The V gene lost 5 bases and the J gene lost 6 bases, with 13 bases spanning the gap. This CDR3 spans 13 amino acids.

The V and J genes are TRBV9 and TRBJ2-1; 11 bases are a match to TRBD2. V was clipped by 3 bases and J by 2 bases; unmatched bases: 4. Germline V gene data show CDR1 as SGDLS and CDR2 as YYNGEE. This CDR3 contains 16 residues. The DNA of the CDR3 is TGTGCCAGCAGCGCCTCTAGCGGGGGGACCTACAATGAGCAGTTCTTC. Its protein product is CASSASSGGTYNEQFF.

The chain uses TRBV27 and TRBJ1-6, with a tentative D call TRBD1 (6 bases). Germline V gene lookup returns CDR1 MNHEY and CDR2 SMNVEV (reference sequence). CDR3 length: 14 amino acids. V was pared by 2 bases and J by 6 bases, with 8 bases between. CDR3 sequence reads: CASSLPGVNSPLHF. In nucleotides, the CDR3 is TGTGCCAGCAGTTTACCAGGGGTTAATTCACCCCTCCACTTT.

This rearrangement joins TRBV11-2 to TRBJ2-1; D uncertain. V was pared by 3 bases and J by 8 bases, with 8 bases between. There are 12 residues in the CDR3. Germline CDR1 SGHAT, CDR2 FQNNGV. CDR3 DNA: TGTGCCAGCAGCTTGGTTCCGGATGAGCAGTTCTTC. Translated: CASSLVPDEQFF. Looking up the rest from reference TRBV11-2 and TRBJ2-1 gives the full variable domain: EAGVAQSPRYKIIEKRQSVAFWCNPISGHATLYWYQQILGQGPKLLIQFQNNGVVDDSQLPKDRFSAERLKGVDSTLKIQPAKLEDSAVYLCASSLVPDEQFFGPGTRLTVL.